The clone carrying this TCR beta chain was seen a handful of times. Its antigen is as yet unknown. Donors contributed one heparinised blood draw apiece, averaging approximately 0.12 L. Germline loops: CDR1 MGHDK, CDR2 SYGVNS. The CDR3 extends over 15 amino acids. Trimming cost V 4 bases and J 6 bases; bases outside gene matches: 4. This sample was taken from a study of beta chain features in type 1 diabetes. Study-wide findings and caveats: Patients' naive, central memory and Treg TCRB repertoires seemed closer to one another than those of healthy donors. In all four CD4+ subsets, TCRB CDR3 length was significantly, moderately reduced in type 1 diabetes.

Reverse transcribing all isolated RNA meant expressed TCRB transcripts were sequenced. Here immunoSEQ multiplex PCR was the method, and the copy in TCRdb shows in-frame clones only, minus some. The table has 350,000 to 450,000 clones, over 13% seen once. The clonotype originates from a woman younger than 30 in good health. The genes are TRBV25-1 and TRBJ2-1, with 12 bases lining up with TRBD2. Sequencing used naive CD4+ T cells from blood. CDR3 nucleotides: TGTGCCAGCAGTGGACGACTAGCGGGGGTCAATGAGCAGTTCTTC. Its translation: CASSGRLAGVNEQFF.